The subject of this entry is one T cell receptor (beta chain). Its antigen is unknown. No much larger clone is present one base from it, and per-base qualities are unavailable. The entry originates in a study of blood T cell repertoires in COVID-19 (dated by TCRdb to about 2020). About the study as a whole: The collaborator samples originated in the United States, Italy and Spain and spanned the acute and convalescent phases of COVID-19. The dataset comprised deeply sampled blood TCRbeta repertoires from subjects exposed to, actively infected with, or recovered from COVID-19. Samples were obtained from the ongoing ImmuneRACE study (first 160 participants) and from 1,200 or so subjects provided by 6 global collaborators. The material from the prospective study consisted of cDNA or gDNA derived from T cells, B-cell-depleted T cells, or PBMCs. The repertoires were made available in a free public database intended to serve as a resource for research on the immune response to SARS-CoV-2. HLA class I and class II types, where available, came from metadata supplied by the sample provider rather than from assay-based typing. The sample metadata nearly always contained a de-identified subject ID, COVID-19 status, age in years and sex. Broader findings and caveats from the paper: How much clinical and demographic metadata was included differed by source and by participant, and the metadata was provided uncurated.

The germline V gene provides CDR1 KGHSH and CDR2 LQKENI. For this chain, trimming is 3 bases at the V end and 6 bases at the J end, and the number of junction bases without a gene match is 5. CDR3 length: 15 amino acids, cysteine to phenylalanine. CDR3 DNA is the only sequence kept; it has 45 bases, read in frame from the first base. Each collaborating institution followed its own protocols to collect whole blood in K2EDTA tubes. Collaborator samples were shipped for TCRbeta analysis as frozen whole blood, isolated PBMCs, or DNA extracted from either sample type. TCRbeta CDR3 regions were amplified from genomic DNA using the immunoSEQ Assay, a bias-controlled multiplex PCR. The paper's processing steps were these. Within the assay, amplification of reference gene primers was used to estimate how many nucleated cells each sample contained. To quantify the absolute abundance of each unique TCRbeta CDR3 rearrangement, sequence reads were collapsed and filtered. For each sample, productive Simpson clonality was calculated as the square root of Simpson's diversity index over productive rearrangements. TCRdb retrieved this table from immuneACCESS and kept in-frame rearrangements only. Not all clones are present; in checked studies, unresolved V genes account for under half, and no reason is known for the remainder. V and J calls and clone size are given by that table; D and trimming were obtained from the DNA. Present in this sample are just under 60,000 clones, 65% to 80% of which were seen just once. Jointly, the top ten make up more than 7.5% of the sample.

The sequenced sample consisted of peripheral blood. This chain joins TRBV18 to TRBJ1-4, with 9 bases in between that match TRBD1. The sequence was collected from a human donor in a cohort sampled during active COVID-19. The DNA sequence reads TGTGCCAGCTCACCTTCCCGGACAGGGGATGAAAAACTGTTTTTT. Its translation is CASSPSRTGDEKLFF.